This T cell receptor (beta chain) emerged from a study of beta chain features in type 1 diabetes. In the case of this clone: Its matching antigen is unknown.

The CDR3 sequence is 16 residues long. Germline CDR1 and CDR2: MDHEN and SYDVKM. V was pared by 6 bases and J by 5 bases, with 8 bases of the junction left unmatched. Points from the study as a whole: In the patient group, naive, central memory and Treg TCRB repertoires seemed more alike than in the healthy donor group. Among type 1 diabetes patients, VDJ junctions had fewer insertions and more deletions.

Expressed TCRB transcripts were sequenced because the entire RNA isolate underwent reverse transcription. Measured with immunoSEQ multiplex PCR; TCRdb has only the in-frame clones, and not every one. The sample has 130,000 to 150,000 clones; less than 8.5% are singletons. The sequenced sample was central memory CD4+ T cells from blood. The clonotype originates from a woman in her twenties or thirties in good health. V usage is TRBV28 and J usage is TRBJ2-1; 12 bases line up with TRBD2. The CDR3 spells CASSLTSGRSHNEQFF. In DNA, the CDR3 is TGTGCCAGCAGCCTGACTAGCGGGAGATCGCACAATGAGCAGTTCTTC. Drawing the rest from reference TRBV28 and TRBJ2-1, the complete variable domain is DVKVTQSSRYLVKRTGEKVFLECVQDMDHENMFWYRQDPGLGLRLIYFSYDVKMKEKGDIPEGYSVSREKKERFSLILESASTNQTSMYLCASSLTSGRSHNEQFFGPGTRLTVL.